These T cell receptor beta chains were read from a single sample in a study of cytomegalovirus exposure and HLA in healthy donors. Repertoires were generated with immunoSEQ multiplex PCR, while TCRdb's copy carries only in-frame clones and drops some. The sample has around 41,000 clones, 51% seen once. The sequencing sample was made of PBMCs. The receptors originated from a man in his 60s in good health and CMV-seronegative. The CDR3 runs from the conserved cysteine through the conserved F or W. D genes are given only for firm matches. Not every row has a clone size; where given, it reads once, few, many or a size class.

j_gene: TRBJ1-2
abundance: few
d_gene: TRBD1
v_gene: TRBV14
CDR3nt: TGTGCCAGCAGCCAAATGGACAGGGACTATGGCTACACCTTC
CDR3aa: CASSQMDRDYGYTF

j_gene: TRBJ1-5
abundance: -
d_gene: -
v_gene: TRBV30
CDR3nt: TGTGCCTGGAGTGGGGGGCCCGGACAGCCCCAGCATTTT
CDR3aa: CAWSGGPGQPQHF

j_gene: TRBJ1-5
abundance: -
d_gene: TRBD1
v_gene: TRBV30
CDR3nt: TGTGCCTGGAGTCTACAGGGGCGAAGCAATCAGCCCCAGCATTTT
CDR3aa: CAWSLQGRSNQPQHF

j_gene: TRBJ2-3
abundance: -
d_gene: -
v_gene: TRBV5-1
CDR3nt: TGCGCCAGCAGCCCAGAAGGGGGTGCAGATACGCAATATTTT
CDR3aa: CASSPEGGADTQYF

j_gene: TRBJ2-1
abundance: -
d_gene: TRBD1
v_gene: TRBV2
CDR3nt: TGTGCCAGCAGCCCGGACAGGGGAGGATACAATGAGCAGTTCTTC
CDR3aa: CASSPDRGGYNEQFF

j_gene: TRBJ1-6
abundance: -
d_gene: -
v_gene: TRBV5-1
CDR3nt: TGCGCCAGCAGGACTACCGGACCGCAGAATTCACCCCTCCACTTT
CDR3aa: CASRTTGPQNSPLHF

j_gene: TRBJ1-2
abundance: -
d_gene: TRBD1
v_gene: TRBV18
CDR3nt: TGTGCCAGCTCACTGGACAGGGGCGACTATGGCTACACCTTC
CDR3aa: CASSLDRGDYGYTF

j_gene: TRBJ2-2
abundance: few
d_gene: -
v_gene: TRBV28
CDR3nt: TGTGCCAGCACCCCAGGGGTGGGCGGGGAGCTGTTTTTT
CDR3aa: CASTPGVGGELFF

j_gene: TRBJ2-2
abundance: -
d_gene: -
v_gene: TRBV5-1
CDR3nt: TGCGCCAGCAGCTTGGTTAGCACCGGGGAGCTGTTTTTT
CDR3aa: CASSLVSTGELFF

j_gene: TRBJ1-5
abundance: -
d_gene: -
v_gene: TRBV5-1
CDR3nt: TGCGCCAGCAGCTTGGAGGGAGGGGGTCAGCCCCAGCATTTT
CDR3aa: CASSLEGGGQPQHF

j_gene: TRBJ1-5
abundance: once
d_gene: TRBD1
v_gene: TRBV15
CDR3nt: TGTGCCACCAACCGAGGGGGCTTCGGCAATCAGCCCCAGCATTTT
CDR3aa: CATNRGGFGNQPQHF

j_gene: TRBJ2-3
abundance: -
d_gene: -
v_gene: TRBV4-3
CDR3nt: TGCGCCAGCAGCCCTCGGGGGGCGGGAGTGAAAGATACGCAGTATTTT
CDR3aa: CASSPRGAGVKDTQYF

j_gene: TRBJ2-1
abundance: -
d_gene: TRBD2
v_gene: TRBV7-6
CDR3nt: TGTGCCAGCAGCTTACTAGCGGGAGGGGGGGAGCAGTTCTTC
CDR3aa: CASSLLAGGGEQFF

j_gene: TRBJ1-2
abundance: -
d_gene: -
v_gene: TRBV11-2
CDR3nt: TGTGCCAGCAGCTTAGATGTAGAGATCAACTATGGCTACACCTTC
CDR3aa: CASSLDVEINYGYTF

j_gene: TRBJ2-2
abundance: -
d_gene: -
v_gene: TRBV28
CDR3nt: TGTGCCAGCAGTTTACTTTTCGGGCAGGGAGGATCCGGGGAGCTGTTTTTT
CDR3aa: CASSLLFGQGGSGELFF

j_gene: TRBJ1-1
abundance: -
d_gene: TRBD1
v_gene: TRBV5-1
CDR3nt: TGCGCCAGCAGCTTGAAAGGACAGGGTTCTGAAGCTTTCTTT
CDR3aa: CASSLKGQGSEAFF

j_gene: TRBJ2-2
abundance: -
d_gene: TRBD2
v_gene: TRBV30
CDR3nt: TGTGCCTGCCTACTAGCGTCCGGGGAGCTGTTTTTT
CDR3aa: CACLLASGELFF

j_gene: TRBJ2-3
abundance: few
d_gene: TRBD1
v_gene: TRBV9
CDR3nt: TGTGCCAGCAGCGTCCAGGGGGGCACAGATACGCAGTATTTT
CDR3aa: CASSVQGGTDTQYF

j_gene: TRBJ1-1
abundance: few
d_gene: TRBD1
v_gene: TRBV30
CDR3nt: TGTGCCTGGAGTCGCCGGGACAGGGTCGCTGAAGCTTTCTTT
CDR3aa: CAWSRRDRVAEAFF

j_gene: TRBJ1-1
abundance: -
d_gene: -
v_gene: TRBV30
CDR3nt: TGTGCCTGGAGTGTAGTGGCGGGGACTGAAGCTTTCTTT
CDR3aa: CAWSVVAGTEAFF

j_gene: TRBJ1-1
abundance: -
d_gene: -
v_gene: TRBV5-1
CDR3nt: TGCGCCAGCAGCTTGTTAGGGGATACTGAAGCTTTCTTT
CDR3aa: CASSLLGDTEAFF

j_gene: TRBJ1-1
abundance: few
d_gene: -
v_gene: TRBV27
CDR3nt: TGTGCCAGCAGTTTAGTCAGGGACACTGAAGCTTTCTTT
CDR3aa: CASSLVRDTEAFF

j_gene: TRBJ2-1
abundance: -
d_gene: -
v_gene: TRBV5-4
CDR3nt: TGTGCCAGCAGCTTGGAGGAGGGTTCCTCCTACAATGAGCAGTTCTTC
CDR3aa: CASSLEEGSSYNEQFF

j_gene: TRBJ2-3
abundance: -
d_gene: TRBD2
v_gene: TRBV4-2
CDR3nt: TGTGCCAGCAGCCCTTTAGGGGCGGGAGGGCCCCAATACACAGATACGCAGTATTTT
CDR3aa: CASSPLGAGGPQYTDTQYF

j_gene: TRBJ1-1
abundance: -
d_gene: TRBD1
v_gene: TRBV5-1
CDR3nt: TGCGCCAGCGGGACAGGGCAATTACACACTGAAGCTTTCTTT
CDR3aa: CASGTGQLHTEAFF

j_gene: TRBJ2-1
abundance: -
d_gene: -
v_gene: TRBV7-8
CDR3nt: TGTGCCAGCAGCTTTAGCGCGAGCTCCTACAATGAGCAGTTCTTC
CDR3aa: CASSFSASSYNEQFF

j_gene: TRBJ1-4
abundance: -
d_gene: -
v_gene: TRBV10-1
CDR3nt: TGCGCCAGCGCCCCCCCGTGGGCCGAAAAACTGTTTTTT
CDR3aa: CASAPPWAEKLFF

j_gene: TRBJ2-2
abundance: few
d_gene: -
v_gene: TRBV9
CDR3nt: TGTGCCAGCAGCGTTCACTACACCGGGGAGCTGTTTTTT
CDR3aa: CASSVHYTGELFF

j_gene: TRBJ2-7
abundance: -
d_gene: TRBD1
v_gene: TRBV29-1
CDR3nt: TGCAGCGTTGAAAGACAGGGGAGGCCCTACGAGCAGTACTTC
CDR3aa: CSVERQGRPYEQYF

j_gene: TRBJ2-1
abundance: -
d_gene: -
v_gene: TRBV4-2
CDR3nt: TGTGCCAGCAGCCAAGGGGGCGTACTGGCGGTTGAGCAGTTCTTC
CDR3aa: CASSQGGVLAVEQFF

j_gene: TRBJ1-1
abundance: few
d_gene: TRBD1
v_gene: TRBV5-8
CDR3nt: TGTGCCAGCAGCCCTCGGACAGGGGGGCCCTTGAACACTGAAGCTTTCTTT
CDR3aa: CASSPRTGGPLNTEAFF

j_gene: TRBJ2-7
abundance: -
d_gene: TRBD2
v_gene: TRBV5-4
CDR3nt: TGTGCCAGCAGCCCGGGTGGCGGGAGAACCTACGAGCAGTACTTC
CDR3aa: CASSPGGGRTYEQYF

j_gene: TRBJ2-2
abundance: few
d_gene: TRBD2
v_gene: TRBV30
CDR3nt: TGTGCCTGGAGTGGGCTAGCGGGAAGCACCGGGGAGCTGTTTTTT
CDR3aa: CAWSGLAGSTGELFF

j_gene: TRBJ2-7
abundance: few
d_gene: -
v_gene: TRBV5-1
CDR3nt: TGCGCCAGCAGCTTGGGTAGTGGTAGTAACTACGAGCAGTACTTC
CDR3aa: CASSLGSGSNYEQYF

j_gene: TRBJ1-2
abundance: -
d_gene: TRBD1
v_gene: TRBV29-1
CDR3nt: TGCAGCGTTCCCCGGGACAGCGGAAGGGGCTACACCTTC
CDR3aa: CSVPRDSGRGYTF

j_gene: TRBJ2-6
abundance: few
d_gene: -
v_gene: TRBV7-9
CDR3nt: TGTGCCAGCAGCCGATCGAGCCCATTCTCTGGGGCCAACGTCCTGACTTTC
CDR3aa: CASSRSSPFSGANVLTF